A selection of T cell receptor beta chains follows, all from one sample in a study of preoperative IRX-2 immunotherapy in early breast cancer. TCRdb's copy holds only in-frame clones and misses some; the assay was immunoSEQ multiplex PCR. The table has fewer than 40,000 clones, about 96% seen once; the top ten hold roughly 6.5%. Sampling was conducted from a patient treated with IRX-2 immunotherapy. The receptors come from a human donor with breast cancer. The CDR3 runs from the conserved cysteine through the conserved F or W. D genes are given only for firm matches. Clone size is stated in some rows and not others, as once, few, many or a class when expanded.

CDR3nt,CDR3aa,abundance,v_gene,j_gene,d_gene
TGTGCCAGCAGCCTCCGGTCCAATGAGCAGTTCTTC,CASSLRSNEQFF,-,TRBV9,TRBJ2-1,-
TGTGCCAGCAGCCCAGACATGCTAGCGAGATACAATGAGCAGTTCTTC,CASSPDMLARYNEQFF,-,TRBV11-2,TRBJ2-1,-
TGTGCCAGTACCCCGGACAGGAGCTCCTACAATGAGCAGTTCTTC,CASTPDRSSYNEQFF,-,TRBV19,TRBJ2-1,TRBD1
TGCGCCAGCAGCCAAGATGTAGGACAGAGTTATGGCTACACCTTC,CASSQDVGQSYGYTF,once,TRBV4-3,TRBJ1-2,-
TGTGCCAGTAGTGGGTATAGCGGGTTTAGCACAGATACGCAGTATTTT,CASSGYSGFSTDTQYF,-,TRBV19,TRBJ2-3,TRBD2
TGTGCCAGTATTGACAGGGGGGGCACCGGGGAGCTGTTTTTT,CASIDRGGTGELFF,-,TRBV19,TRBJ2-2,TRBD1
TGTGCTAGCAGCTCAGCGGGAGGAGGAGAGACCCAGTACTTC,CASSSAGGGETQYF,-,TRBV7-7,TRBJ2-5,TRBD2
TGCGCCAGCAGGGCCGACTTGAACACTGAAGCTTTCTTT,CASRADLNTEAFF,-,TRBV10-1,TRBJ1-1,-
TGTGCCAGTAGTATCCCCCCCGACAGGGTAGGGACCCAGCATTTT,CASSIPPDRVGTQHF,few,TRBV19,TRBJ1-5,TRBD1
TGTGCCAGCAGAGCCGGGGGGGGCTCTGGGGCCAACGTCCTGACTTTC,CASRAGGGSGANVLTF,-,TRBV28,TRBJ2-6,TRBD2
TGCGCCAGCAGCTTGCTGCGGACAGGGGGCGACGAGCAGTACTTC,CASSLLRTGGDEQYF,-,TRBV5-1,TRBJ2-7,TRBD1
TGTGCCAGCGGTTCTTCAGGCCGGCCCCAGCATTTT,CASGSSGRPQHF,-,TRBV6-1,TRBJ1-5,-
TGTGCCAGCAGGCCACTAGGCCACTCCTACGAGCAGTACTTC,CASRPLGHSYEQYF,-,TRBV6-1,TRBJ2-7,-
TGTGCCAGCAGCCCCATGTACACCGGGGAGCTGTTTTTT,CASSPMYTGELFF,-,TRBV7-8,TRBJ2-2,-
TGCGCCAGCAGCCAAAGGGCTTCCTACGAGCAGTACTTC,CASSQRASYEQYF,-,TRBV4-3,TRBJ2-7,-
TGTGCCAGCAGTACTCCGGGACAGAGGGGCAATCAGCCCCAGCATTTT,CASSTPGQRGNQPQHF,-,TRBV2,TRBJ1-5,TRBD1